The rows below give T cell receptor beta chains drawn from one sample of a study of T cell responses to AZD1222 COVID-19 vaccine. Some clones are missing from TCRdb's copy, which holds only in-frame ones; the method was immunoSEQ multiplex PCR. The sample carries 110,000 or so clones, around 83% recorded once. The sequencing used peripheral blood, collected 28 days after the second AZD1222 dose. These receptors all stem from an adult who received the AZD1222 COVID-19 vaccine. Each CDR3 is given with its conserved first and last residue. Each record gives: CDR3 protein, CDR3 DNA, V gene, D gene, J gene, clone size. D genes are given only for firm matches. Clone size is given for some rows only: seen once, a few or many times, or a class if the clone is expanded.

CDR3 protein: CASSPGTGRPPGTGELFF
CDR3 DNA: TGTGCCAGCAGTCCCGGGACAGGGAGGCCCCCGGGCACCGGGGAGCTGTTTTTT
V gene: TRBV6-2/TRBV6-3
D gene: TRBD1
J gene: TRBJ2-2
clone size: .

CDR3 protein: CSASPGGATGFTNEKLFF
CDR3 DNA: TGCAGTGCTAGTCCGGGGGGCGCAACTGGATTCACTAATGAAAAACTGTTTTTT
V gene: TRBV20-1
D gene: .
J gene: TRBJ1-4
clone size: .

CDR3 protein: CASSASHPGTSSYEQYF
CDR3 DNA: TGTGCCAGCAGTGCCAGCCACCCCGGGACGAGCTCCTACGAGCAGTACTTC
V gene: TRBV2
D gene: .
J gene: TRBJ2-7
clone size: .

CDR3 protein: CASSLGINTEAFF
CDR3 DNA: TGTGCCAGCAGTTTAGGGATAAACACTGAAGCTTTCTTT
V gene: TRBV12-3/TRBV12-4
D gene: .
J gene: TRBJ1-1
clone size: .

CDR3 protein: CASATGDSGNTIYF
CDR3 DNA: TGTGCCAGTGCTACAGGGGACTCTGGAAACACCATATATTTT
V gene: TRBV19
D gene: TRBD1
J gene: TRBJ1-3
clone size: .

CDR3 protein: CASRRRGGSTDTQYF
CDR3 DNA: TGTGCCAGTCGCAGACGCGGGGGGAGCACAGATACGCAGTATTTT
V gene: TRBV5-8
D gene: TRBD2
J gene: TRBJ2-3
clone size: .

CDR3 protein: CASSFSGGETQYF
CDR3 DNA: TGTGCCAGCAGCTTCAGCGGGGGGGAGACCCAGTACTTC
V gene: TRBV7-9
D gene: TRBD2
J gene: TRBJ2-5
clone size: .

CDR3 protein: CASSLEQGIEAFF
CDR3 DNA: TGTGCCAGCAGCTTAGAGCAGGGAATAGAAGCTTTCTTT
V gene: TRBV11-2
D gene: .
J gene: TRBJ1-1
clone size: .

CDR3 protein: CASSPLTDQVGNTIYF
CDR3 DNA: TGTGCCAGCTCACCGTTGACAGATCAGGTTGGAAACACCATATATTTT
V gene: TRBV18
D gene: .
J gene: TRBJ1-3
clone size: .

CDR3 protein: CASRGLYGYTF
CDR3 DNA: TGTGCCAGCAGAGGCTTATATGGCTACACCTTC
V gene: TRBV12-3/TRBV12-4
D gene: .
J gene: TRBJ1-2
clone size: .

CDR3 protein: CASRTGVGAEAFF
CDR3 DNA: TGTGCCAGCAGAACAGGGGTGGGAGCTGAAGCTTTCTTT
V gene: TRBV2
D gene: TRBD1
J gene: TRBJ1-1
clone size: once

CDR3 protein: CASSPRESGYGYTF
CDR3 DNA: TGTGCCAGCAGCCCCCGGGAGTCCGGCTATGGCTACACCTTC
V gene: TRBV11-3
D gene: .
J gene: TRBJ1-2
clone size: .

CDR3 protein: CASRVGLANTQYF
CDR3 DNA: TGTGCCAGCAGGGTAGGGTTGGCTAATACGCAGTATTTT
V gene: TRBV11-2
D gene: .
J gene: TRBJ2-3
clone size: .

CDR3 protein: CASSLGPGGTYEQYF
CDR3 DNA: TGCGCCAGCAGCTTGGGTCCAGGGGGAACCTACGAGCAGTACTTC
V gene: TRBV5-1
D gene: TRBD1
J gene: TRBJ2-7
clone size: few

CDR3 protein: CASSLGQGSSEQYF
CDR3 DNA: TGTGCCAGCAGTTTAGGACAGGGGAGTAGCGAGCAGTACTTC
V gene: TRBV6-6
D gene: TRBD1
J gene: TRBJ2-7
clone size: .